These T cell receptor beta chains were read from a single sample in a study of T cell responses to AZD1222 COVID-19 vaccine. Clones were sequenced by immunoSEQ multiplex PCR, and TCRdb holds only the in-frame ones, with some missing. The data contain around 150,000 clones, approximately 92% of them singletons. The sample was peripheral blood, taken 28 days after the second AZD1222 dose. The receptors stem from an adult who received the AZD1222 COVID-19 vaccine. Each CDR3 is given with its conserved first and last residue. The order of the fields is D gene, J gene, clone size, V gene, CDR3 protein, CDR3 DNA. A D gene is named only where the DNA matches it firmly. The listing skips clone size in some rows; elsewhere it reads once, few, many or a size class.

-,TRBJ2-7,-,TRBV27,CASSGRWPSYEQYF,TGTGCCAGCAGTGGGAGGTGGCCCTCCTACGAGCAGTACTTC
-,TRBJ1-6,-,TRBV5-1,CASSSGQSGAPLHF,TGCGCCAGCAGCTCTGGACAGTCGGGGGCACCCCTCCACTTT
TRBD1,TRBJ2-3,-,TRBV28,CASSSPGQGIDTQYF,TGTGCCAGCAGTTCCCCGGGACAGGGAATCGATACGCAGTATTTT
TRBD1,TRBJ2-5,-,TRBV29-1,CSVVTGDQETQYF,TGCAGCGTGGTGACAGGGGACCAAGAGACCCAGTACTTC
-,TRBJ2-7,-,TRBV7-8,CASSLAGLALYEQYF,TGTGCCAGCAGCTTAGCGGGGCTAGCGTTGTACGAGCAGTACTTC
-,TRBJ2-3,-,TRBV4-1,CASSQVAGPFTDTQYF,TGCGCCAGCAGCCAAGTGGCGGGACCATTCACAGATACGCAGTATTTT
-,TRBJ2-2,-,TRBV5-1,CASSQTGPNTGELFF,TGCGCCAGCAGCCAAACAGGCCCGAACACCGGGGAGCTGTTTTTT
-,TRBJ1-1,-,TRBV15,CATSRDLVRDLMNTEAFF,TGTGCCACCAGCAGAGATTTGGTACGGGACCTCATGAACACTGAAGCTTTCTTT
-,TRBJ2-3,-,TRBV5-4,CASSLGTGAPTDTQYF,TGTGCCAGCAGCTTGGGTACGGGAGCCCCGACAGATACGCAGTATTTT
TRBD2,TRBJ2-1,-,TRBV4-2,CASSQEKGLVGEQFF,TGTGCCAGCAGCCAAGAAAAGGGACTAGTCGGTGAGCAGTTCTTC
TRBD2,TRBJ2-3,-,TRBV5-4,CASSTSGRLTYTDTQYF,TGTGCCAGCAGTACTAGCGGGAGACTGACTTACACAGATACGCAGTATTTT
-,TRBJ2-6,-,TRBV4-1,CASSQGRVRGSGANVLTF,TGCGCCAGCAGCCAAGGAAGGGTTCGGGGGTCTGGGGCCAACGTCCTGACTTTC
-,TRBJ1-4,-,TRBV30,CAWSLGSNEKLFF,TGTGCCTGGAGCTTGGGTTCTAATGAAAAACTGTTTTTT
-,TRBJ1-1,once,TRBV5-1,CASSPLVGQGRNTEAFF,TGCGCCAGCAGCCCTTTAGTCGGTCAGGGCAGGAACACTGAAGCTTTCTTT
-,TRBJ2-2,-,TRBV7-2,CASSWQPSNTGELFF,TGTGCCAGCAGCTGGCAGCCCTCGAACACCGGGGAGCTGTTTTTT
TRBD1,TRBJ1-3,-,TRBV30,CAWSALHRGSGNTIYF,TGTGCCTGGAGCGCTCTTCACAGGGGGTCCGGAAACACCATATATTTT